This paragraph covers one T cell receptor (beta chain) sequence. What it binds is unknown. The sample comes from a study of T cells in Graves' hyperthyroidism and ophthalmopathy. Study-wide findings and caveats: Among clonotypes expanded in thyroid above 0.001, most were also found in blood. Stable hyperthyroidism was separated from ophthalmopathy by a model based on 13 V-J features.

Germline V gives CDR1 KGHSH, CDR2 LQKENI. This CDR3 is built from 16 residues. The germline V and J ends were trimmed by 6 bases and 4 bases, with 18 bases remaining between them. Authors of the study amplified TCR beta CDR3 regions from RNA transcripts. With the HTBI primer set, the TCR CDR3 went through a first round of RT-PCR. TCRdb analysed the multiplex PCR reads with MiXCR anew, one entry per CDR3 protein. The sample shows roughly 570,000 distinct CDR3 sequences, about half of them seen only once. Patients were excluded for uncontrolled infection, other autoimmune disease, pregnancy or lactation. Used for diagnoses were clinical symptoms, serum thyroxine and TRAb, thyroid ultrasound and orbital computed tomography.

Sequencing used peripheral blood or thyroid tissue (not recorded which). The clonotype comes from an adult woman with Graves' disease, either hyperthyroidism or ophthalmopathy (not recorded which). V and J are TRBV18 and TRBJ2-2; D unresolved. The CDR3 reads CASSPDTGGSTGELFF. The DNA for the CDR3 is TGTGCCAGCTCCCCCGACACGGGCGGTAGCACCGGGGAGCTGTTTTTT.